This T cell receptor beta chain was identified in a study of T cell repertoires in cytomegalovirus infection. The wider study: Public signatures in TCR beta pointed to CMV infection and matching HLA type.

This clonotype was counted many times. TCRdb independently ran MiXCR on the reads; one entry per CDR3 protein. The table includes about 260,000 distinct CDR3 sequences, about 13% detected once. Trimming stripped 2 bases from V and 0 bases from J, with 11 bases between. This CDR3 contains 15 residues. The germline V gene encodes CDR1 SGHTA and CDR2 FQGNSA. The receptor was derived from a human donor in good health (CMV status not recorded). Some clones in this sample may be carry-over from other donors' samples. Material: PBMCs. This chain links TRBV7-2 with TRBJ2-7; D gene ambiguous. The CDR3 sequence is CASSLRGGVSYEQYF. For the CDR3, the DNA is TGTGCCAGCAGCTTAAGAGGTGGGGTCTCCTACGAGCAGTACTTC.